Sequencing of this TCR beta chain was carried out in a study of blood T cells in healthy people across ages. PCR was performed a second time for roughly 6 to 12 cycles using a sample-barcoded 5' primer and a J-beta primer mix. TCRdb processed the 5' RACE reads anew with MiXCR; each CDR3 protein has one entry. In the table there are 850,000 to 1,100,000 distinct CDR3 sequences, approximately 38% of which are singletons. V dropped 2 bases and J dropped 3 bases, with 10 bases sitting between them. Germline CDR1 is SNHLY and CDR2 is FYNNEI. This CDR3 is 15 amino acids long. This clonotype was obtained from a man aged 18 to 30 in good health. The rearrangement links TRBV2 to TRBJ1-4; D remains unclear. The sequenced sample was blood. CDR3 sequence reads: CASSETGSANEKLFF. The DNA for the CDR3 is TGTGCCAGCAGTGAAACGGGGTCGGCTAATGAAAAACTGTTTTTT.